The present TCR beta chain was sequenced within a study of shared clonotypes between healthy human individuals. Study overall: The composition of the donors was two women and three men aged 18 to 49.

CDR1 SGHAT and CDR2 FQNNGV come from the germline V gene. Germline trimming cut 5 bases from V and 3 bases from J; bases unmatched to any gene: 3. The CDR3 totals 14 residues. Original processing notes: Filtering differed because ImmunoSEQ produced junction-only sequences that carried no quality scores. Profiling relied on immunoSEQ multiplex PCR, and the TCRdb table lists in-frame clones only, not all of them. The V and J calls and clone size are taken from that table; D and trimming were inferred from the DNA. Of fewer than 650,000 clones in the sample, about three quarters were seen once. Caucasian adults living in Nashville, Tennessee, provided all samples.

The TCR was taken from a woman in her forties in good health. Some clones in this sample may be carry-over from other donors' samples. Input material: PBMCs. V gene TRBV11-2 combines with J gene TRBJ2-7; 11 nucleotides agree with TRBD1. Written as DNA, the CDR3 is TGTGCCAGCAGCGCCGGGACAGGGGGCTACGAGCAGTACTTC. Its translation is CASSAGTGGYEQYF. The whole variable domain, filled in from reference TRBV11-2 and TRBJ2-7, reads EAGVAQSPRYKIIEKRQSVAFWCNPISGHATLYWYQQILGQGPKLLIQFQNNGVVDDSQLPKDRFSAERLKGVDSTLKIQPAKLEDSAVYLCASSAGTGGYEQYFGPGTRLTVT.